Listed below are T cell receptor beta chains from one sample, sequenced in a study of cytomegalovirus exposure and HLA in healthy donors. Data came from immunoSEQ multiplex PCR; TCRdb stores just in-frame clones and leaves some out. Altogether about 120,000 clones are present, 60% to 80% being singletons, with the ten largest covering roughly 1.5%. Sequenced: PBMCs. These TCRs come from a female donor in good health and CMV-seronegative. Both conserved end residues are part of each CDR3.

v_gene	j_gene	CDR3aa
TRBV28	TRBJ1-5	CASSLSSGGWNQPQHF
TRBV9	TRBJ1-2	CASSTGQGLTDYGYTF
TRBV7-3	TRBJ2-1	CASSKEGNEQFF
TRBV19	TRBJ1-6	CASSIVSGQPNSPLHF
TRBV7-8	TRBJ2-1	CASSPGTSEQFF
TRBV6-1	TRBJ1-5	CASSAGQELQPQHF
TRBV6-1	TRBJ1-1	CASSEIDRGTEAFF
TRBV5-1	TRBJ2-1	CASSSSDSSYNEQFF
TRBV7-6	.	CASSLGTAGLSEQYF
TRBV5-6	TRBJ1-4	CASSLFRQLLTNEKLFF
TRBV27	TRBJ2-7	CASSSTGLAGLDPYEQYF
TRBV7-2	TRBJ1-2	CASSKEIAGRGYTF
TRBV6-6	TRBJ1-2	CASEGEAGYTF
TRBV9	TRBJ1-1	CASGSGGAGTEAFF
TRBV7-2	TRBJ2-2	CASSLVAGGTGELFF
TRBV28	TRBJ1-1	CASSESGRTEAFF
TRBV19	TRBJ2-1	CASSILGGQVYNEQFF
TRBV7-6	TRBJ2-2	CASSSLGGRALDTGELFF
TRBV4-1	TRBJ2-7	CASSHLNRGDYEQYF
TRBV6-1	TRBJ2-7	CASSEGLTSSYEQYF
TRBV10-3	TRBJ2-7	CATGQDVYEQYF
TRBV28	TRBJ2-7	CASSGADRVWSYEQYF
TRBV29-1	TRBJ1-1	CSVFRGNTEAFF
TRBV19	TRBJ1-1	CASSTFHPGSEAFF
TRBV29-1	TRBJ2-5	CSVEEAGGETQYF
TRBV9	TRBJ2-7	CASSVDLRTANEQYF
TRBV5-1	TRBJ2-1	CASSSGLAGAYNEQFF
TRBV28	TRBJ2-7	CASSPPDRVLTYEQYF
TRBV5-6	TRBJ1-2	CASSLEGTGGPFYGYTF
TRBV27	TRBJ1-1	CASRPTPGTERTAFF
TRBV28	TRBJ2-7	CASSLGSRGPYYEQYF
TRBV10-1	TRBJ1-1	CASSKDRDGTEAFF
TRBV19	TRBJ2-2	CASSKDNTGELFF
TRBV10-1	TRBJ1-2	CASGATGRYGYTF
TRBV11-2	TRBJ2-7	CASSLDRKGPNYEQYF
TRBV2	TRBJ2-3	CASSEQVAGAVDTQYF
TRBV19	TRBJ2-7	CASVGDGPYEQYF
TRBV30	TRBJ1-3	CAWTDRANTIYF
TRBV4-3	TRBJ2-4	CASSQMGQGDIQYF
TRBV7-9	TRBJ2-3	CASSLGLAGAPDLTDTQYF
TRBV19	TRBJ2-7	CASSPRQGVYEQYF
TRBV10-1	TRBJ2-7	CASSPRGPYEQYF
TRBV28	TRBJ1-5	CASSNRDAHNQPQHF
TRBV28	TRBJ2-1	CASSLVGGSNEQFF
TRBV13	TRBJ2-5	CASSLMRQETQYF
TRBV27	TRBJ2-1	CASSPPRTRPSNEQFF